This TCR beta chain comes out of a study of immune heterogeneity within non-small cell lung tumors. From germline, CDR1 is KGHSH and CDR2 LQKENI. The CDR3 runs to 13 residues. V dropped 5 bases and J dropped 5 bases, with 7 bases sitting between them. This clonotype has only a few counts. It was with 32 V and 13 J primers that multiplex PCR amplified TCR beta CDR3. TCRdb independently ran MiXCR on the multiplex PCR reads; one entry per CDR3 protein. This sample has under 35,000 distinct CDR3 sequences, with around 30% found just once. Genomic DNA extracted from bulk tumor tissue served as template. A total of about 0.6 ug was used per sample. Primary tumors were biopsied several times each, far apart, intraoperatively. Patients with untreated, newly diagnosed non-small cell lung cancer underwent curative surgery.

This chain links TRBV18 with TRBJ2-6; possibly TRBD1 for D (6 bases). The sequencing sample was made of lung tumor tissue. This receptor was taken from a man aged 40-49 years with non-small cell lung cancer. In DNA form, the CDR3 reads TGTGCCAGCTCAAGGGACAGGGCCAACGTCCTGACTTTC. Translation gives CASSRDRANVLTF.